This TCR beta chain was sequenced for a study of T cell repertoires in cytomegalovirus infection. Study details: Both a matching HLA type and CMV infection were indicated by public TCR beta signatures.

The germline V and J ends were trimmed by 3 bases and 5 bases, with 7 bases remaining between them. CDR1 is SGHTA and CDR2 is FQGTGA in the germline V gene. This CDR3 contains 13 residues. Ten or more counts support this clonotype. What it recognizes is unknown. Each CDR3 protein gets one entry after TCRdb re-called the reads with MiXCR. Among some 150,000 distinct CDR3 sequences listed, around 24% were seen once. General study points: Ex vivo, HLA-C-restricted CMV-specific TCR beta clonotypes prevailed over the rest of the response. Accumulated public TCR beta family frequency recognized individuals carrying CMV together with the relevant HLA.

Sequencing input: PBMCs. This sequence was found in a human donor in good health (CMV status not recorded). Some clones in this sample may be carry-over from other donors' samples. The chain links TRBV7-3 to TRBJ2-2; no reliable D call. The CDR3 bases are TGTGCCAGCAGCTTCAGTGTTACCGGGGAGCTGTTTTTT. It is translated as CASSFSVTGELFF. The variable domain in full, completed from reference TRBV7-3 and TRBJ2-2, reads GAGVSQTPSNKVTEKGKYVELRCDPISGHTALYWYRQSLGQGPEFLIYFQGTGAADDSGLPNDRFFAVRPEGSVSTLKIQRTERGDSAVYLCASSFSVTGELFFGEGSRLTVL.